This T cell receptor (beta chain) was sequenced for a study of Graves' ophthalmopathy and Graves' hyperthyroidism (dated by TCRdb to 2016 to 2018). For the wider study: Peripheral blood samples were taken at the time of initial diagnosis, before any treatment was given. In total, around 130 blood samples were TCR-sequenced: roughly 45 ophthalmopathy, roughly 80 hyperthyroidism and approximately 17 hyperthyroidism-to-ophthalmopathy patients. To explore V-J signatures distinguishing ophthalmopathy from hyperthyroidism, a discovery set of around 100 patients (more than 40 ophthalmopathy, some 57 stable hyperthyroidism) was enrolled. In roughly six hyperthyroidism patients, the T-cell repertoire of thyroid tissue was compared with the T-cell repertoire of blood. An independent validation cohort was composed of fewer than 20 hyperthyroidism patients and over 15 patients who later progressed from hyperthyroidism to ophthalmopathy. TCR beta repertoire signatures were used to distinguish Graves' ophthalmopathy from Graves' hyperthyroidism and to predict progression to ophthalmopathy. After sampling, hyperthyroidism patients received methimazole starting at 30 mg daily, and ophthalmopathy patients received high-dose intravenous methylprednisolone.

This clonotype was detected only once. Its antigen remains undetermined. No much larger clone is present one base from it, and per-base qualities are unavailable. A single read counts as weak evidence. Ophthalmopathy patients had moderately to severely active disease, Clinical Activity Score of at least 3, NOSPECS grade of at least 4, and disease duration under 3 months. Patients were excluded if they had other autoimmune diseases, uncontrolled infections, pregnancy or lactation. Diagnosis relied on clinical symptoms, serum thyroxine, TRAb, thyroid ultrasound and orbital computed tomography. Ficoll-Paque density gradient centrifugation was used to isolate PBMCs from about 9 ml of fresh peripheral blood. Trizol reagent was used to extract the total RNA, and its quality was then checked on an Agilent 2100 Bioanalyzer. For repertoire sequencing, the TCR beta CDR3 regions were amplified from RNA transcripts. The first round was an RT-PCR using HTBI primers with the Qiagen OneStep RT-PCR kit, and this first round was followed by a second-round multiplex PCR, then size selection and purification. Libraries were sequenced on an Illumina HiSeq2000 using paired-end 100 bp reads. On the authors' methods: Reads were processed with SOAPnuke, discarding reads with adapters, uncalled bases, mean Phred below 15, or no exact constant-primer or identifier match. High-quality paired reads were merged with COPE v1.2.5. Unique nucleotide sequences were defined as clonotypes and aligned to IMGT TRB V, D and J references using MiTCR v1.1. Analysis was restricted to V-J combinations with a frequency above 0.0001, which covered roughly 99% of repertoires. For each V-J combination, a TCR clonal expansion and chaos score was defined as F50 clonal expansion divided by the chaos observed in the TCRdist matrix. Welch's t-statistics and random forest were used to narrow the features down to about a dozen V-J combinations, which were then fed into a naive Bayes classifier. The Morisita-Horn index was used to measure how similar the thyroid and blood repertoires were. TCRdb trimmed the raw reads at Q25, called clones with MiXCR and kept productive beta chains. Every distinct CDR3 protein forms one entry, paired with its most common genes and DNA. These V and J calls rely on TCRdb rather than the paper's analysis. The sample records about 700,000 distinct CDR3 sequences, about 40% of which are singletons. The ten largest clones add up to roughly 3% of the sample.

The full study reports these points: In validation, the model predicted ophthalmopathy progression with about 64% sensitivity and 72% to 80% specificity; 12 predicted patients were CT-confirmed with GO in a median of around 6 months. Sample size was not statistically predetermined, and group allocation was not concealed from the investigators. Most of the expanded thyroid clonotypes with a frequency above 0.001 were also detected in blood, and it was suggested that the thyroid immune response may be reflected by blood repertoires. In cross-validation, the 13-signature model distinguished ophthalmopathy from stable hyperthyroidism with 85% to 90% sensitivity and 81.08% specificity, and in the test set the corresponding values were about 80% and 75%.

Its CDR3 holds 16 amino acids, cysteine through phenylalanine. Only CDR3 DNA remains: 48 bases, in frame from the first base. V is shortened by 6 bases, J by 1 base, and the region joining them spans 13 bases. CDR1 and CDR2 (LNHNV, YYDKDF) derive from the germline V gene (reference sequence). The V and J genes are TRBV15 and TRBJ2-6; too little of a D gene remains to name it. This sequence originates from an adult man with Graves' ophthalmopathy. Sequenced: peripheral blood. The sequence in DNA is TGTGCCACCAGTAAGGGCTCACCTTCTGGGGCCAACGTCCTGACTTTC. It specifies CATSKGSPSGANVLTF.